Following are 17 T cell receptor beta chains from one sample sequenced in a study of T cell changes during pregnancy in multiple sclerosis. Libraries were prepared by immunoSEQ multiplex PCR; TCRdb keeps only in-frame clonotypes and omits some of them. Of about 98,000 clones in the sample, just over 90% were seen once. The specimen comprised peripheral blood, sampled after pregnancy. The receptors were gathered from a female donor in good health, enrolled as a control in a pregnancy study.

V and J are TRBV18 and TRBJ2-3; TRBD1 matches 7 bases. The CDR3 sequence is 13 residues long. The V and J ends lost 3 bases and 5 bases, in that order; junction bases with no gene match: 2. Per germline, CDR1 KGHSH and CDR2 LQKENI. CDR3 amino acids: CASSPHRGDTQYF. The CDR3 nucleotides read TGTGCCAGCTCACCGCACAGGGGAGATACGCAGTATTTT.

The genes are TRBV9 and TRBJ2-1; 10 bases match TRBD2. The V gene's germline CDR1 is SGDLS and CDR2 YYNGEE. This CDR3 is built from 15 residues. Trimming took 1 base from V and 2 from J; bases not matched to a gene: 0. The CDR3 sequence: CASSVTSGTYNEQFF. The CDR3 DNA is TGTGCCAGCAGCGTAACTAGCGGGACCTACAATGAGCAGTTCTTC.

The chain couples TRBV7-8 to TRBJ1-1, with a weak D call TRBD1 (5 bases). V lost 4 bases and J 4 bases, leaving 10 bases between the germline ends. CDR1 is SGHVS and CDR2 is FQNEAQ in the germline V gene. The CDR3 has 13 amino acids. The CDR3 reads CASSSRVATEAFF. In DNA, the CDR3 is TGTGCCAGCAGCTCCAGGGTGGCCACTGAAGCTTTCTTT.

The chain carries TRBV12-5 and TRBJ1-1, with a tentative D call TRBD1 (6 bases). Germline V gene sequence: CDR1 LGHNT, CDR2 FRNRAP. Trimming removed 0 bases from V and 4 bases from J, with 12 bases in between. The CDR3 contains 15 residues. For the CDR3, the DNA is TGTGCTAGTGGTTTGGTACAAGGGGGACGCACTGAAGCTTTCTTT. Translation: CASGLVQGGRTEAFF.

The V and J genes are TRBV9 and TRBJ2-1, with 7 bases fitting TRBD2. V shed 0 bases, J shed 4 bases, and the junction held 1 base outside the gene matches. CDR1 and CDR2 from the germline V gene are SGDLS and YYNGEE. CDR3 size: 14 residues. As DNA, the CDR3 is TGTGCCAGCAGCGTAGGGGGGGGTTACAATGAGCAGTTCTTC. It yields the protein CASSVGGGYNEQFF.

Comments on this clone: Other DNA sequences in this specimen translate into the identical CDR3. The chain combines TRBV27 with TRBJ2-3; 7 bases match TRBD2. CDR3 length: 14 residues. The ends lost 2 bases at V and 1 base at J; junction bases unmatched: 0. In germline, CDR1 is MNHEY, CDR2 SMNVEV (reference sequence). CDR3 sequence reads: CASSLAGGTDTQYF. DNA for the CDR3: TGTGCCAGCAGTTTAGCGGGGGGCACAGATACGCAGTATTTT.

The chain recombines TRBV2 with TRBJ1-1, with 7 bases fitting TRBD1. The V gene end was trimmed by 9 bases and the J gene end by 9 bases; junction bases not matched to a gene: 7. Per the germline V gene, CDR1 is SNHLY and CDR2 is FYNNEI. The CDR3 spans 11 residues. The CDR3 loop is CASPTGIQAFF. As DNA, the CDR3 is TGTGCCAGTCCGACAGGGATACAAGCTTTCTTT.

The chain links TRBV4-1 to TRBJ2-1; 9 bases agree with TRBD2. After removal of 0 bases from V and 10 bases from J, the junction contained 22 bases not matched to a gene. From germline, CDR1 is MGHRA and CDR2 YSYEKL. The CDR3 runs 20 residues. The CDR3 DNA reads as TGCGCCAGCAGCCAAGATCCCCCCGTTGGGAGCGGGAGGACCGGGGGAGAGCAGTTCTTC. Protein: CASSQDPPVGSGRTGGEQFF.

This chain links TRBV6-5 with TRBJ1-1; no firm D call. The germline gives CDR1 MNHEY, CDR2 SVGAGI. V was pared by 5 bases and J by 6 bases, with 16 bases between. The CDR3 extends over 14 amino acids. CDR3 amino acids: CASSPLTSIPEAFF. Here the CDR3 DNA reads TGTGCCAGCAGTCCTCTAACCTCTATCCCTGAAGCTTTCTTT.

The V gene is TRBV10-3, the J gene TRBJ2-2, with a tentative D call TRBD2 (5 bases). The CDR3 covers 15 residues. Germline V gives CDR1 ENHRY, CDR2 SYGVKD. V gave up 6 bases and J gave up 1 base, with 12 bases separating them. CDR3 residues: CAISPSLENTGELFF. Here the CDR3 DNA reads TGTGCCATCAGCCCATCACTAGAGAACACCGGGGAGCTGTTTTTT.

This rearrangement joins TRBV19 to TRBJ2-3, with TRBD1 matching 7 bases. CDR1 and CDR2 from the germline V gene are LNHDA and SQIVND (reference sequence). V lost 6 bases to trimming and J lost 1 base; unmatched junction nucleotides: 16. This CDR3 region has 18 residues. CDR3 DNA: TGTGCCAGTAGCCTTAAGGCCCCCCTTACAGGGGGCACAGATACGCAGTATTTT. Encoded protein: CASSLKAPLTGGTDTQYF.

Details on this clone: One end of the junction fails to match germline, which may point to a read error. This sequence joins TRBV29-1 and TRBJ1-2, with 10 bases identical to TRBD1. The CDR3 loop spans 13 amino acids. Germline CDR1 SQVTM, CDR2 ANQGSEA. CDR3 nucleotides: TGCAGCGTTGTATCCACTGAGGACAGGGGGGCAAACTTC. This gives the protein CSVVSTEDRGANF.

This clone appeared a single time. The chain recombines TRBV7-9 with TRBJ2-5; 15 bases align to TRBD2. Germline V gene data show CDR1 as SEHNR and CDR2 as FQNEAQ (reference sequence). The CDR3 spans 18 residues. Trimming at V came to 4 bases and at J to 5 bases, leaving 11 bases not matched to a gene. The CDR3 loop is CASSSVPGLAGGGETQYF. In DNA, the CDR3 is TGTGCCAGCAGCTCCGTACCGGGACTAGCGGGAGGAGGGGAGACCCAGTACTTC.

This chain links TRBV18 with TRBJ1-1, with a weak D call TRBD1 (6 bases). The CDR3 runs to 13 residues. CDR1 KGHSH and CDR2 LQKENI come from the germline V gene. V lost 3 bases, J lost 2 bases, and 7 bases lay in between. CDR3 bases: TGTGCCAGCTCACCGGGGGCAAACACTGAAGCTTTCTTT. Translation gives CASSPGANTEAFF.

The chain employs TRBV19 and TRBJ2-5; possibly TRBD2 for D (6 bases). The length of the CDR3 is 16 residues. Germline V gene sequence: CDR1 LNHDA, CDR2 SQIVND (reference sequence). Trimming cost V 0 bases and J 1 base, with 12 bases left between them. The CDR3 here is CASSIDRISGQETQYF. CDR3 DNA sequence: TGTGCCAGTAGTATAGATCGTATTAGCGGCCAAGAGACCCAGTACTTC.

This chain uses TRBV5-5 with TRBJ1-1; the D is unclear. The germline V gene encodes CDR1 SGHKS and CDR2 YYEKEE (reference sequence). Trimming took off 1 base at V and 0 bases at J, with 16 bases between the two ends. CDR3 length: 17 residues. The CDR3 here is CASSLRGDLYLNTEAFF. In nucleotides, the CDR3 is TGTGCCAGCAGCTTGCGGGGAGACCTCTACTTGAACACTGAAGCTTTCTTT.

This chain connects TRBV4-1 to TRBJ2-1, with 8 bases lining up with TRBD2. CDR1 and CDR2 from the germline V gene are MGHRA and YSYEKL. With V trimmed by 1 base and J by 4 bases, 6 bases remained unmatched. CDR3 length: 16 residues. CDR3 amino acids: CASSQVPTSGYNEQFF. As DNA, the CDR3 is TGCGCCAGCAGCCAAGTCCCCACTAGCGGTTACAATGAGCAGTTCTTC.